This T cell receptor (beta chain) was sequenced during a study of post-analysis software for immune sequencing data. Notes on the study in general: In patients, five or six TRBV segments were more frequent than in controls, with TRBV5-6, TRBV5-1 and TRBV20-1 among them. Co-batched samples clustered tightly together by F measure. People with multiple sclerosis had a significantly lower normalized Chao1 diversity than controls did.

The table lists this clonotype with a few counts. The antigen is not known. The ends were cut back, 0 bases at V and 7 bases at J, with 9 bases in the middle. Germline CDR1 is MNHEY and CDR2 is SVGAGI. The CDR3 extends over 13 amino acids. Researchers reported that TCR beta cDNA libraries carried unique molecular identifiers. With roughly 1 to 10 million T cells as the source, some 510,000 cDNA molecules resulted. TCRdb used MiXCR to reprocess the PCR reads, holding one entry per CDR3 protein. The sample consists of roughly 600,000 distinct CDR3 sequences, roughly 47% of them appearing once. The receptor's source is a girl between 10 and 17 years old with multiple sclerosis. The sequencing input was blood. The chain carries TRBV6-5 and TRBJ1-2; maybe TRBD1 (6 bases). The CDR3 DNA follows: TGTGCCAGCAGTTACTCAGGGGGATTTGGCTACACCTTC. Protein product: CASSYSGGFGYTF.